What follows are 30 T cell receptor beta chains derived from one specimen sequenced in a study of T cells in Graves' hyperthyroidism and ophthalmopathy. The investigators amplified TCR beta CDR3 regions from RNA transcripts. The HTBI primer set served for first-round RT-PCR of the TCR CDR3. Using its own MiXCR run on the multiplex PCR reads, TCRdb lists one record per CDR3 protein. The sample yields a few hundred thousand distinct CDR3 sequences, under 20% seen once. Sequences were obtained from blood. The receptor source for this set is a young woman with Graves' ophthalmopathy.

This clonotype was found a few times. This chain joins TRBV14 and TRBJ2-1; D gene uncertain. V was trimmed by 4 bases and J by 0 bases, leaving 10 bases between them. In germline, CDR1 is SGHDN, CDR2 FVKESK. The CDR3 is 15 residues long. DNA for the CDR3: TGTGCCAGCAGCCTAACATTTTTCTCCTACAATGAGCAGTTCTTC. As protein: CASSLTFFSYNEQFF.

This clonotype has more than one count but fewer than ten. The gene calls are TRBV29-1 and TRBJ1-4, with D perhaps matching TRBD1 (6 bases). V lost 7 bases and J 8 bases, leaving 11 bases between the germline ends. Germline CDR1 is SQVTM and CDR2 is ANQGSEA. The CDR3 sequence is 11 residues long. The chain's CDR3 is CSGTEGEKLFF. The CDR3 coding sequence is TGCAGCGGGACAGAGGGGGAAAAACTGTTTTTT.

The rearrangement joins TRBV14 to TRBJ2-1; 16 nucleotides match TRBD2. Unmatched junction bases numbered 14, after V lost 1 base and J lost 2 bases. Germline values: CDR1 SGHDN, CDR2 FVKESK. This CDR3 has 22 amino acids. CDR3 in amino acids: CASSQVGGTSGRASSTYNEQFF. The CDR3 DNA reads as TGTGCCAGCAGCCAAGTTGGCGGGACTAGCGGGAGGGCCTCTTCCACCTACAATGAGCAGTTCTTC. The full variable domain, its missing parts supplied by reference TRBV14 and TRBJ2-1, is EAGVTQFPSHSVIEKGQTVTLRCDPISGHDNLYWYRRVMGKEIKFLLHFVKESKQDESGMPNNRFLAERTGGTYSTLKVQPAELEDSGVYFCASSQVGGTSGRASSTYNEQFFGPGTRLTVL.

This clonotype was seen more than once but under ten times. The rearrangement joins TRBV5-5 to TRBJ1-5, with D tentatively TRBD1 (5 bases). V was clipped by 2 bases and J by 4 bases, with 16 bases between them. The CDR3 sequence is 16 residues long. Per the germline V gene, CDR1 is SGHKS and CDR2 is YYEKEE (reference sequence). The CDR3, as DNA: TGTGCCAGCAGCTTTACCGGGACGGCTATTAATCAGCCCCAGCATTTT. Translating gives CASSFTGTAINQPQHF.

This clonotype occurred a few times. The chain employs TRBV12-3 or TRBV12-4 and TRBJ1-1; D call uncertain. V lost 6 bases and J lost 7, with 15 bases in between. This CDR3 has 13 amino acids. The CDR3, as DNA: TGTGCCAGCAGCTCGACCGCAAGCGGTGAAGCTTTCTTT. As protein: CASSSTASGEAFF.

This clonotype was counted at least ten times. The V call is TRBV6-1, the J call TRBJ2-3; TRBD1 agrees at 7 bases. Germline V lookup: CDR1 MNHNS, CDR2 SASEGT. The CDR3 consists of 16 residues. Losses at the gene ends were 5 bases for V and 5 bases for J; bases not matched to a gene: 13. The CDR3: CASSSPLGGLGDTQYF. The CDR3 bases are TGTGCCAGCAGTTCCCCGTTAGGGGGCTTAGGAGATACGCAGTATTTT.

Turning to this clonotype: A much larger clone differs from this one at a single base, so this may be a read error. The CDR3 reads CASSQEIANRPQHF. CDR3 in DNA: TGTGCCAGTTCTCAAGAGATAGCTAATCGGCCCCAGCATTTT. The rearrangement uses TRBV6-4 and TRBJ1-5; D is unclear. The CDR3 runs to 14 residues. CDR1 and CDR2 from the germline V gene are MRHNA and SNTAGT.

This clonotype was detected only a few times. The chain couples TRBV6-1 to TRBJ1-1; no firm D call. V dropped 7 bases and J dropped 0 bases, with 12 bases sitting between them. The CDR3 totals 14 residues. Germline assignment: CDR1 MNHNS and CDR2 SASEGT. The chain's CDR3 is CASNQKGMNTEAFF. Written as DNA, the CDR3 is TGTGCCAGCAACCAGAAGGGCATGAACACTGAAGCTTTCTTT.

This clonotype came up many times. The rearrangement links TRBV6-1 to TRBJ1-1, with D possibly being TRBD1 (6 bases). This CDR3 is built from 14 residues. Deletions cut 2 bases from V and 4 bases from J, with 11 bases between. Per germline, CDR1 MNHNS and CDR2 SASEGT. CDR3 sequence reads: CASSEIGGLTEAFF. CDR3 in DNA: TGTGCCAGCAGTGAAATCGGGGGGCTCACTGAAGCTTTCTTT.

This chain uses TRBV28 with TRBJ2-2; maybe TRBD1 (6 bases). CDR1 and CDR2 from the germline V gene are MDHEN and SYDVKM. V dropped 4 bases and J dropped 7 bases, with 16 bases sitting between them. This CDR3 region has 15 residues. The CDR3 bases are TGTGCCAGCAGTTCTACAGGGTTAAGGGACGGGGAGCTGTTTTTT. Its protein product is CASSSTGLRDGELFF.

This clonotype was seen a few times. This chain uses TRBV6-5 with TRBJ1-1, with 7 bases matching TRBD1. Germline loops: CDR1 MNHEY, CDR2 SVGAGI. This CDR3 spans 13 amino acids. V gave up 10 bases and J gave up 4 bases; unmatched junction bases: 9. Here the CDR3 DNA reads TGTGCCACCTCCGGGACAGTAGGCACTGAAGCTTTCTTT. Protein: CATSGTVGTEAFF.

V and J are TRBV27 and TRBJ1-4, with no clear D. V dropped 5 bases and J dropped 0 bases, with 10 bases sitting between them. CDR1 MNHEY and CDR2 SMNVEV come from the germline V gene (reference sequence). The CDR3 contains 15 residues. CDR3 DNA: TGTGCCAGCAGTGCGAGGAGAGCAACTAATGAAAAACTGTTTTTT. Translating gives CASSARRATNEKLFF.

This clonotype appeared many times. The chain has TRBV6-1 and TRBJ2-1, with D possibly TRBD2 on 6 matching bases. CDR3 size: 15 residues. Germline loops: CDR1 MNHNS, CDR2 SASEGT. With 6 bases removed from V and 0 bases from J, the gap between germline ends came to 12 bases. In DNA, the CDR3 is TGTGCCAGCAGCCCGGGAGACCGCTCCTACAATGAGCAGTTCTTC. Its translation is CASSPGDRSYNEQFF.

The chain joins TRBV2 to TRBJ1-2, with D tentatively TRBD1 (6 bases). V gave up 11 bases and J gave up 0 bases, with 13 bases separating them. From germline, CDR1 is SNHLY and CDR2 FYNNEI. The CDR3 is 13 residues long. Here the CDR3 reads CAGATGANYGYTF. The CDR3, as DNA: TGTGCCGGGGCGACAGGAGCTAACTATGGCTACACCTTC.

The chain carries TRBV27 and TRBJ2-1, with 8 nucleotides matching TRBD2. The CDR3 spans 14 residues. Germline V lookup: CDR1 MNHEY, CDR2 SMNVEV (reference sequence). The trim removed 3 bases at V and 10 bases at J, leaving 8 bases unmatched. CDR3 protein: CASSFPGLVAEQFF. The CDR3 coding sequence is TGTGCCAGCAGTTTCCCGGGACTAGTCGCCGAGCAGTTCTTC.

V gene TRBV20-1 combines with J gene TRBJ2-3; 9 nucleotides agree with TRBD2. Trimming took 6 bases from V and 2 from J; bases not matched to a gene: 3. The CDR3 spans 13 residues. Germline CDR1 DFQATT, CDR2 SNEGSKA (reference sequence). The CDR3 loop reads CSARTSVTDTQYF. CDR3 bases: TGCAGTGCCAGGACTAGCGTCACAGATACGCAGTATTTT.

This clonotype was recorded a few times. This rearrangement joins TRBV14 to TRBJ2-7; a weak D match, TRBD2 (5 bases). Germline-derived CDR1 and CDR2 are SGHDN and FVKESK. V lost 2 bases to trimming and J lost 5 bases, with 10 bases between them. This CDR3 spans 13 amino acids. CDR3 in DNA: TGTGCCAGCAGCCAACAACTAGTCCACGAGCAGTACTTC. The encoded protein is CASSQQLVHEQYF.

This clonotype was counted ten times or more. This sequence joins TRBV20-1 and TRBJ2-1; 9 bases align to TRBD2. V was clipped by 7 bases and J by 8 bases; unmatched bases: 21. The germline gives CDR1 DFQATT, CDR2 SNEGSKA (reference sequence). The CDR3 length is 17 residues. CDR3 loop: CSGFGSGSHGLVDEQFF. CDR3 nucleotides: TGCAGTGGGTTTGGTAGCGGGAGTCATGGATTAGTAGATGAGCAGTTCTTC.

The chain joins TRBV28 to TRBJ2-7; 9 nucleotides align to TRBD1. Trimming at V came to 7 bases and at J to 2 bases, leaving 12 bases not matched to a gene. CDR1 and CDR2 from the germline V gene are MDHEN and SYDVKM. The CDR3 sequence is 16 residues long. CDR3 amino acids: CASTSRGTGRAYEQYF. In nucleotides, the CDR3 is TGTGCCAGCACCTCACGAGGGACAGGGCGGGCCTACGAGCAGTACTTC.

This clonotype was found a few times. This chain links TRBV10-2 with TRBJ1-5; D is possibly TRBD1 (5 bases). Trimming removed 3 bases from V and 3 bases from J, with 6 bases in between. Looked up from germline, CDR1 is WSHSY and CDR2 is SAAADI. The length of the CDR3 is 13 residues. The CDR3 here is CASSDRANQPQHF. CDR3 sequence (DNA): TGCGCCAGCAGTGACAGGGCCAATCAGCCCCAGCATTTT.

The rearrangement uses TRBV7-8 and TRBJ2-2; 7 bases agree with TRBD2. Germline CDR1 is SGHVS and CDR2 is FQNEAQ. The CDR3 loop spans 15 amino acids. Losses at the gene ends were 6 bases for V and 5 bases for J; bases not matched to a gene: 9. The CDR3 DNA reads as TGTGCCAGCAGGAAACCGGGGGGAGGGACCGGGGAGCTGTTTTTT. It specifies CASRKPGGGTGELFF.

In this sample, this clonotype turned up a few times. V gene TRBV5-5 combines with J gene TRBJ2-7; possible D gene TRBD1, 6 bases. Per germline, CDR1 SGHKS and CDR2 YYEKEE (reference sequence). The V gene lost 1 base and the J gene lost 0 bases, with 11 bases spanning the gap. This CDR3 has 15 amino acids. The DNA for the CDR3 is TGTGCCAGCAGCTTGTCGCAGGGGAGCTCCTACGAGCAGTACTTC. It translates to CASSLSQGSSYEQYF.

The chain joins TRBV9 to TRBJ1-1; D may be TRBD1 (5 bases). Trimming shortened V by 2 bases and J by 4 bases, and 21 bases separated the two germline ends. Germline CDR1 SGDLS, CDR2 YYNGEE. The CDR3 extends over 17 amino acids. CDR3 region: CASSVGGSHEATTEAFF. The CDR3 DNA follows: TGTGCCAGCAGCGTTGGGGGTAGTCACGAGGCGACCACTGAAGCTTTCTTT.

This clonotype appeared many times. The chain has TRBV7-9 and TRBJ2-1, with 10 bases fitting TRBD1. CDR3 length equals 16 residues. V lost 5 bases, J lost 8 bases, and 12 bases stayed unmatched. From germline, CDR1 is SEHNR and CDR2 FQNEAQ (reference sequence). The CDR3, as DNA: TGTGCCAGCAGCACCTTCGACAGGGGGCGGTTTGATGAGCAGTTCTTC. It specifies CASSTFDRGRFDEQFF.

This clonotype has just a few counts. The chain couples TRBV4-1 to TRBJ1-1, with D tentatively TRBD1 (5 bases). The CDR3 length is 14 residues. The germline V gene has CDR1 MGHRA and CDR2 YSYEKL. Trimming stripped 1 base from V and 4 bases from J, with 10 bases between. CDR3 protein: CASSQVGVGTEAFF. The CDR3 bases are TGCGCCAGCAGCCAAGTGGGGGTAGGCACTGAAGCTTTCTTT.

This clonotype was observed at least ten times. The V gene is TRBV6-1, the J gene TRBJ2-7, with TRBD1 matching over 7 bases. There are 15 residues in the CDR3. With V trimmed by 6 bases and J by 2 bases, 10 bases remained unmatched. The V gene's germline CDR1 is MNHNS and CDR2 SASEGT. CDR3 nucleotides: TGTGCCAGCAGGCACCGGGACAGAGTTACCTACGAGCAGTACTTC. Translation: CASRHRDRVTYEQYF.

The genes are TRBV11-1 and TRBJ2-5; D gene uncertain. The germline V gene encodes CDR1 SGHAT and CDR2 FQDESV (reference sequence). This CDR3 has 14 amino acids. With 1 base removed from V and 1 base from J, the gap between germline ends came to 7 bases. The CDR3 loop reads CASSLGASQETQYF. CDR3 bases: TGTGCCAGCAGCTTAGGCGCCAGCCAAGAGACCCAGTACTTC. Full variable domain (missing parts from reference TRBV11-1 and TRBJ2-5): EAEVAQSPRYKITEKSQAVAFWCDPISGHATLYWYRQILGQGPELLVQFQDESVVDDSQLPKDRFSAERLKGVDSTLKIQPAELGDSAMYLCASSLGASQETQYFGPGTRLLVL.

This clonotype was recorded many times. The V and J genes are TRBV6-2 or TRBV6-3 and TRBJ2-6; 9 positions agree with TRBD1. This CDR3 has 16 residues. Trimming removed 2 bases from V and 4 bases from J; junction bases left unmatched: 3. The germline gives CDR1 MNHEY, CDR2 SVGEGT. CDR3 protein: CASSYGTGRGANVLTF. CDR3 nucleotides: TGTGCCAGCAGTTACGGGACAGGGAGAGGGGCCAACGTCCTGACTTTC.

To note about this clonotype: At one end the junction does not follow the germline gene, possibly because of a read error. The chain recombines TRBV20-1 with TRBJ2-1; D unclear. CDR1 is DFQATT, CDR2 SNEGSKA, per germline (reference sequence). This CDR3 comprises 12 residues. CDR3 sequence: CSVDDSDNEQFF. DNA for the CDR3: TGCAGTGTAGATGACTCCGACAATGAGCAGTTCTTC.

This clonotype was counted only a few times. The V and J genes are TRBV18 and TRBJ1-6; D is unresolved. The CDR3 is made up of 14 amino acids. Trimming cost V 2 bases and J 10 bases, with 12 bases left between them. The germline V gene encodes CDR1 KGHSH and CDR2 LQKENI. Here the CDR3 DNA reads TGTGCCAGCTCACCAGGGCAGGTTAAGTCACCCCTCCACTTT. Amino acids: CASSPGQVKSPLHF. The entire variable domain, with the rest obtained from reference TRBV18 and TRBJ1-6, is as follows: NAGVMQNPRHLVRRRGQEARLRCSPMKGHSHVYWYRQLPEEGLKFMVYLQKENIIDESGMPKERFSAEFPKEGPSILRIQQVVRGDSAAYFCASSPGQVKSPLHFGNGTRLTVT.